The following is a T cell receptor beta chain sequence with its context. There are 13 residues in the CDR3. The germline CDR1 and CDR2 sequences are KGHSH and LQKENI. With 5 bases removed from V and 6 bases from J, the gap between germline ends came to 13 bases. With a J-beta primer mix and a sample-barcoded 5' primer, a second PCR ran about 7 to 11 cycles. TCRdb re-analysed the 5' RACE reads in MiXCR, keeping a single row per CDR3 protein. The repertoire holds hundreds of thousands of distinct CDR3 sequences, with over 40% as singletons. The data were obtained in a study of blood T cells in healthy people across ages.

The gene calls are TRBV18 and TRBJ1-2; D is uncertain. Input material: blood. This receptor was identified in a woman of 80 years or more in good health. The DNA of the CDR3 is TGTGCCAGCTCATCGATGGGAGAGGATGGCTACACCTTC. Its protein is CASSSMGEDGYTF.